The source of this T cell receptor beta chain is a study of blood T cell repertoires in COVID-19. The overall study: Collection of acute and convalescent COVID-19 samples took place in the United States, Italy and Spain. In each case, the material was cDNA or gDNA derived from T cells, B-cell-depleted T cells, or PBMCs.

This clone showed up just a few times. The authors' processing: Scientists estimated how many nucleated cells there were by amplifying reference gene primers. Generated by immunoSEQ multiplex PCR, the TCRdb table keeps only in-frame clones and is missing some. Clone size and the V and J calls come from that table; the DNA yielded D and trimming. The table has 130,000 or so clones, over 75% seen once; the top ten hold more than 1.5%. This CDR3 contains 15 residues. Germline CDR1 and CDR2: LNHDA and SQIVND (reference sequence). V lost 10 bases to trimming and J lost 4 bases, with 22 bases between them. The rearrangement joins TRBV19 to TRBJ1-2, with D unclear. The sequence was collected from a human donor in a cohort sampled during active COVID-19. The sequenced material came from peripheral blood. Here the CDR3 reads CATRWPGMVLYGYTF. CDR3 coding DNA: TGTGCCACCCGCTGGCCGGGGATGGTACTCTATGGCTACACCTTC.